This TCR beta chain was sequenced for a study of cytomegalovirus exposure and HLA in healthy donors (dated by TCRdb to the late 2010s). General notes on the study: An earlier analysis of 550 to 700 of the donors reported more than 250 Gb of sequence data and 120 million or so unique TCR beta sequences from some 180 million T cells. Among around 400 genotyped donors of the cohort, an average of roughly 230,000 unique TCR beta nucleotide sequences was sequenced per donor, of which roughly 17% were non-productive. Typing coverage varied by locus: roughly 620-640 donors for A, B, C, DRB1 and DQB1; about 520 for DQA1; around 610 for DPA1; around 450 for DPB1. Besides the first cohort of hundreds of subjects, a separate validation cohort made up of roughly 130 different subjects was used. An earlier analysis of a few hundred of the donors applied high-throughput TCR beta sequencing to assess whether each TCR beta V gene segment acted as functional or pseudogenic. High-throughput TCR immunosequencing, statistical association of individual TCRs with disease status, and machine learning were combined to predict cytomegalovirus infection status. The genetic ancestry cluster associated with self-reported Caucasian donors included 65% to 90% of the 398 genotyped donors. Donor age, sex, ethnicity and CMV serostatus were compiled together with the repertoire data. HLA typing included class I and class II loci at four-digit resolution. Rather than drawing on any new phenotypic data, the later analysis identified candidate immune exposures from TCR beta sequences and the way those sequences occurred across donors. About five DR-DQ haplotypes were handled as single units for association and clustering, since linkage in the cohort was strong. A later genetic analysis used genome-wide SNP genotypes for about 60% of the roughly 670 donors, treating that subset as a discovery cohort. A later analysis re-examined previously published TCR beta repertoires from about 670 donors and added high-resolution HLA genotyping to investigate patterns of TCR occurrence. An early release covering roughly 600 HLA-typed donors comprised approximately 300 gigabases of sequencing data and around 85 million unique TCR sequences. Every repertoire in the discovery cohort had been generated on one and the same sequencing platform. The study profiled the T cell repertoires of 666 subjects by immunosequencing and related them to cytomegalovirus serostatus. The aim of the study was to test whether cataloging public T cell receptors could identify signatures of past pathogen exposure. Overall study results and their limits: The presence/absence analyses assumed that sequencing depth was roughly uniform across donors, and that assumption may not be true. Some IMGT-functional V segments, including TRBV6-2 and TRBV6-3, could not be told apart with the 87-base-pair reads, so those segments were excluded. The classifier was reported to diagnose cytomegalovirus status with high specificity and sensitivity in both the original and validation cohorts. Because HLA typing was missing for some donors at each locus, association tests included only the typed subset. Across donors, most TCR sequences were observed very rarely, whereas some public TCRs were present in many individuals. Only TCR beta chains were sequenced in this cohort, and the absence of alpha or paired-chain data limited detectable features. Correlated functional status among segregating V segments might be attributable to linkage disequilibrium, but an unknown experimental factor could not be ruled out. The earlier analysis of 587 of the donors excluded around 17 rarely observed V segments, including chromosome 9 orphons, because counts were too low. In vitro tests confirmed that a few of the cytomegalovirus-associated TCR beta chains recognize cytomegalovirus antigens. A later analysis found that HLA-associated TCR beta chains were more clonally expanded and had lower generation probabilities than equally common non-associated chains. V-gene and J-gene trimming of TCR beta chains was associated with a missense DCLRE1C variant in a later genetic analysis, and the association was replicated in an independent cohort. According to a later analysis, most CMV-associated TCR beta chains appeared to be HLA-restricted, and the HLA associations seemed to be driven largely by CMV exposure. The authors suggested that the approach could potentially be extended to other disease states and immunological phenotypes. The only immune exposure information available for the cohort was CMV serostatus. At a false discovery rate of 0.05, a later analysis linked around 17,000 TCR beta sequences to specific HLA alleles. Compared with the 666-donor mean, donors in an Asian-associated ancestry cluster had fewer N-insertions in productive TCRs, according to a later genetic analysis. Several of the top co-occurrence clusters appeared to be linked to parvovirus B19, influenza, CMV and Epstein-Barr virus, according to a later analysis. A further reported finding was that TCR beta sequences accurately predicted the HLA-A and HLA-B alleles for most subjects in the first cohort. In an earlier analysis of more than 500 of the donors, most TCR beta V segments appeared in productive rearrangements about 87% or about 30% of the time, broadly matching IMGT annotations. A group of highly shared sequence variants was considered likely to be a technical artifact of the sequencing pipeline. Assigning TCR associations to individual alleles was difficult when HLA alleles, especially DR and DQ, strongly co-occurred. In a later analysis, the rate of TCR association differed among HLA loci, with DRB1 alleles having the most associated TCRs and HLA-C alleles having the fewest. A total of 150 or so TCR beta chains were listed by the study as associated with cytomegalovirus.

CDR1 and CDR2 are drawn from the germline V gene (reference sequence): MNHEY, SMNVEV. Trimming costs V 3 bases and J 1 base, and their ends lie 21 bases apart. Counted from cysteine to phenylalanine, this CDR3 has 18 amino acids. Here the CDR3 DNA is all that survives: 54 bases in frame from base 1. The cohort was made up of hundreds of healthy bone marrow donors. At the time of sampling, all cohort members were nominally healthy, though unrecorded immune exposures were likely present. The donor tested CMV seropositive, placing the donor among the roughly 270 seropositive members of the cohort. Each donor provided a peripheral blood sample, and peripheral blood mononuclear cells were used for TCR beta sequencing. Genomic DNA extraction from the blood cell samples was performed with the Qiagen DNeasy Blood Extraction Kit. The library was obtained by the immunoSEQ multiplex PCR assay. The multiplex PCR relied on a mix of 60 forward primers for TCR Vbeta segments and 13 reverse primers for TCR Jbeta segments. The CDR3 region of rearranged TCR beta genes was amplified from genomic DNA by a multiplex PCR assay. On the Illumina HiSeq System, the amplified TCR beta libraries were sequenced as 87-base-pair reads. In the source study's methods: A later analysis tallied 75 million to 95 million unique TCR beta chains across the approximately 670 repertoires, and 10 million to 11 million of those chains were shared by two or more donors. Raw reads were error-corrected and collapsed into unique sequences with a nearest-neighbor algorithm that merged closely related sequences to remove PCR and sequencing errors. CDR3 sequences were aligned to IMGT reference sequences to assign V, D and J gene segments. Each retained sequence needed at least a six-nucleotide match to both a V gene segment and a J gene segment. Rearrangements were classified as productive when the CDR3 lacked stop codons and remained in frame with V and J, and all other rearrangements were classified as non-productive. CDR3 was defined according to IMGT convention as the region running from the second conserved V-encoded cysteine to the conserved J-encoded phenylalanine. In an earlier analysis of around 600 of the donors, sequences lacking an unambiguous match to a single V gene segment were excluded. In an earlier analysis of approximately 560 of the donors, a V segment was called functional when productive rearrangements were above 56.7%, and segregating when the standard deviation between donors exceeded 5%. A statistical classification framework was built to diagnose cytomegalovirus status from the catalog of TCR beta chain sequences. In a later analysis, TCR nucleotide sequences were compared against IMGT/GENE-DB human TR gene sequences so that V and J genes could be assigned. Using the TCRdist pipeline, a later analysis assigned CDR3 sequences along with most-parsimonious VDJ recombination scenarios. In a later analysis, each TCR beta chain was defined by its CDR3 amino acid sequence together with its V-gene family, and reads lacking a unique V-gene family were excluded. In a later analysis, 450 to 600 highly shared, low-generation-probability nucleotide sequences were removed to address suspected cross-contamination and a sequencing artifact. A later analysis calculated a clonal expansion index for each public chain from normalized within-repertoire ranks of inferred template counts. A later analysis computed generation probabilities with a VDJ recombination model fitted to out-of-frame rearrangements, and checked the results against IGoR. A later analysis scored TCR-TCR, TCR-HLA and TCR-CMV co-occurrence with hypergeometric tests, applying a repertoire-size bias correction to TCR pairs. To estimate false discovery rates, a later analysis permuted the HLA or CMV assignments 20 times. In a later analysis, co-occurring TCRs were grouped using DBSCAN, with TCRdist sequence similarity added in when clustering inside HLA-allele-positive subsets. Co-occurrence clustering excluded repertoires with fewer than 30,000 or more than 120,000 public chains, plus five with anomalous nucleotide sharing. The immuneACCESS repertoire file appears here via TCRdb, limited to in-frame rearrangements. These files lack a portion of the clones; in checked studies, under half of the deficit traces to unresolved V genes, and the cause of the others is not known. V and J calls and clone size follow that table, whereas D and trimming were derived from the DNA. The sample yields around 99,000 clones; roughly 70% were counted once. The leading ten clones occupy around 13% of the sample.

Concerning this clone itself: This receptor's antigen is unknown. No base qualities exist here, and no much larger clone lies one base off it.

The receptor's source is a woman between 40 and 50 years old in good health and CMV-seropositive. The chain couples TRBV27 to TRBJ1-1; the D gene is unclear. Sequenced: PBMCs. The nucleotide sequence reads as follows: TGTGCCAGCAGTTTCGAAGCGCCGCGGGAATCCGCGAACACTGAAGCTTTCTTT. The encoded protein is CASSFEAPRESANTEAFF.